The 11 T cell receptor beta chains given below trace back to one sample, sequenced in a study of circulating and synovial CD4+ cells in juvenile arthritis. Assay: immunoSEQ multiplex PCR; the TCRdb copy retains only in-frame clones and omits some. The profile shows 15,000 or so clones, 91% of them singletons. The sample taken for sequencing was CD4+ T cells from blood. All receptors derive from a human donor with juvenile idiopathic arthritis.

This clone was seen once. The chain is built from TRBV19 and TRBJ2-5; D uncertain. This CDR3 has 15 residues. Germline CDR1 reads LNHDA; CDR2 reads SQIVND (reference sequence). Trimming shortened V by 3 bases and J by 5 bases, and 16 bases separated the two germline ends. CDR3 protein: CASSMWATRSETQYF. As DNA, the CDR3 is TGTGCCAGTAGTATGTGGGCTACGCGCAGTGAGACCCAGTACTTC. Based on the CDR3 plus reference TRBV19 and TRBJ2-5, the full variable domain is DGGITQSPKYLFRKEGQNVTLSCEQNLNHDAMYWYRQDPGQGLRLIYYSQIVNDFQKGDIAEGYSVSREKKESFPLTVTSAQKNPTAFYLCASSMWATRSETQYFGPGTRLLVL.

The rearrangement uses TRBV12-5 and TRBJ2-3, with TRBD2 matching over 9 bases. From germline, CDR1 is LGHNT and CDR2 FRNRAP. The V and J ends lost 3 bases and 5 bases, in that order; junction bases with no gene match: 6. The CDR3 extends over 15 amino acids. The CDR3 sequence: CASGFARLAVDTQYF. The CDR3 DNA follows: TGTGCTAGTGGTTTTGCCCGACTAGCGGTAGATACGCAGTATTTT.

The chain combines TRBV7-9 with TRBJ2-3, with 7 nucleotides matching TRBD1. Germline V CDR1 and CDR2: SEHNR, FQNEAQ (reference sequence). V lost 5 bases to trimming and J lost 4 bases; unmatched junction nucleotides: 6. The CDR3 is 14 residues long. The CDR3 coding sequence is TGTGCCAGCAGCGTCGACAGGGTGGCAGATACGCAGTATTTT. Protein sequence: CASSVDRVADTQYF.

The chain combines TRBV27 with TRBJ2-2, with TRBD1 as a possible D gene (5 bases). Germline CDR1 is MNHEY and CDR2 is SMNVEV (reference sequence). There are 14 residues in the CDR3. V was clipped by 3 bases and J by 3 bases, with 8 bases between them. CDR3 amino acids: CASSFRGDTGELFF. CDR3 sequence (DNA): TGTGCCAGCAGTTTTAGGGGTGACACCGGGGAGCTGTTTTTT.

V and J are TRBV5-1 and TRBJ1-4, with TRBD1 matching 7 bases. The CDR3 totals 14 residues. Trimming took 1 base from V and 8 from J; bases not matched to a gene: 5. Looked up from germline, CDR1 is SGHRS and CDR2 is YFSETQ. DNA for the CDR3: TGCGCCAGCAGCTTGAACAGGGGCTCGGAAAAACTGTTTTTT. As protein: CASSLNRGSEKLFF.

This clone appeared a single time. A junction end diverges from the germline sequence, so it may reflect a read error. Other DNA sequences from this sample encode an identical CDR3 as well. The chain couples TRBV4-3 to TRBJ1-6; D is unclear. The CDR3 is made up of 16 amino acids. Germline V lookup: CDR1 LGHNA, CDR2 YSLEER. The CDR3 sequence: CASSQDWSSYNSPLHF. The DNA for the CDR3 is TGCGCCAGCAGCCAAGATTGGAGCTCCTATAATTCCCCCCTCCACTTT.

The chain links TRBV6-5 to TRBJ2-1; perhaps TRBD2 as D (6 bases). This CDR3 spans 15 amino acids. The germline V and J ends were trimmed by 6 bases and 5 bases, with 17 bases remaining between them. CDR1 and CDR2 (germline): MNHEY, SVGAGI. The CDR3 nucleotides read TGTGCCAGCAGGTTAGGACTACTTACGAACAATGAGCAGTTCTTC. Amino acid sequence: CASRLGLLTNNEQFF.

V is TRBV18 and J is TRBJ2-7; 10 bases are shared with TRBD2. CDR3 length equals 15 residues. Trimming cost V 3 bases and J 5 bases; bases outside gene matches: 7. CDR1 KGHSH and CDR2 LQKENI come from the germline V gene. This CDR3 is CASSPSSGSNNEQYF. DNA for the CDR3: TGTGCCAGCTCACCTTCTAGCGGGAGTAACAACGAGCAGTACTTC.

V is TRBV7-2 and J is TRBJ2-2; TRBD2 agrees at 12 bases. The germline V gene has CDR1 SGHTA and CDR2 FQGNSA. The CDR3 length is 16 residues. The V segment lost 5 bases and the J segment 6 bases; nucleotides outside the gene matches: 7. CDR3 nucleotides: TGTGCCAGCAGCATAACTAGCGGGGGGCCTTCCGGGGAGCTGTTTTTT. Protein sequence: CASSITSGGPSGELFF. Based on the CDR3 plus reference TRBV7-2 and TRBJ2-2, the full variable domain is GAGVSQSPSNKVTEKGKDVELRCDPISGHTALYWYRQSLGQGLEFLIYFQGNSAPDKSGLPSDRFSAERTGGSVSTLTIQRTQQEDSAVYLCASSITSGGPSGELFFGEGSRLTVL.

The chain carries TRBV27 and TRBJ2-2, with D possibly matching TRBD2 (6 bases). V lost 0 bases and J lost 5, with 22 bases in between. This CDR3 is built from 19 residues. Germline values: CDR1 MNHEY, CDR2 SMNVEV (reference sequence). The CDR3 coding sequence is TGTGCCAGCAGTTTATCTAGGCTTTCGTCCCGTGGGGGGACCGGGGAGCTGTTTTTT. It encodes CASSLSRLSSRGGTGELFF.

The rearrangement links TRBV7-6 to TRBJ1-4; TRBD1 aligns across 9 bases. CDR3 size: 16 residues. The germline V gene encodes CDR1 SGHVS and CDR2 FNYEAQ. Germline trimming cut 5 bases from V and 8 bases from J; bases unmatched to any gene: 12. For the CDR3, the DNA is TGTGCCAGCAGCCATTTGAGGGGACAGGGAGGCGAAAAACTGTTTTTT. Translation: CASSHLRGQGGEKLFF.